The 14 T cell receptor beta chains reported below all come from one sample, sequenced in a study of blood T cell repertoires in COVID-19. The protocol was immunoSEQ multiplex PCR, while the TCRdb copy is restricted to in-frame clones and leaves out a portion. The sample has roughly 220,000 clones, 70% to 85% seen once. Material for sequencing was PBMCs or T cells enriched from blood (not recorded which). These receptors were collected from a man aged 40-55 years who had recovered from COVID-19.

This chain links TRBV27 with TRBJ2-7; TRBD2 matches at 7 bases. The V gene end was trimmed by 6 bases and the J gene end by 7 bases; junction bases not matched to a gene: 12. The CDR3 loop spans 14 amino acids. In germline, CDR1 is MNHEY, CDR2 SMNVEV (reference sequence). This CDR3 is CASRTSAGVGEQYF. Here the CDR3 DNA reads TGTGCCAGCAGAACTAGCGCGGGAGTCGGGGAGCAGTACTTC.

The rearrangement joins TRBV18 to TRBJ1-1; 7 bases agree with TRBD1. Germline values: CDR1 KGHSH, CDR2 LQKENI. CDR3 length: 14 residues. V trimming: 6 bases; J trimming: 1 base; junction bases outside the gene matches: 5. CDR3 region: CASSGRTGNTEAFF. The CDR3 DNA sequence: TGTGCCAGCTCGGGAAGGACAGGGAACACTGAAGCTTTCTTT.

In nucleotides, the CDR3 is TGTGCCAGCAGCGTGGAAGGGAGGAGGGAGACCCAGTACTTC. This translates into CASSVEGRRETQYF. The rearrangement links TRBV9 to TRBJ2-5; D may be TRBD2 (6 bases). With 2 bases removed from V and 5 bases from J, the gap between germline ends came to 13 bases. This CDR3 spans 14 amino acids. Looked up from germline, CDR1 is SGDLS and CDR2 is YYNGEE.

This chain uses TRBV7-9 with TRBJ2-4, with 9 nucleotides matching TRBD2. V was clipped by 10 bases and J by 7 bases; unmatched bases: 5. Per germline, CDR1 SEHNR and CDR2 FQNEAQ (reference sequence). The CDR3 contains 12 residues. The CDR3 sequence is CATSGISNIQYF. CDR3 bases: TGTGCCACTAGCGGGATTTCGAACATTCAGTACTTC.

The rearrangement links TRBV5-4 to TRBJ2-7; 7 positions agree with TRBD1. V was pared by 4 bases and J by 0 bases, with 7 bases of the junction left unmatched. CDR3 length equals 15 residues. Looked up from germline, CDR1 is SGHNT and CDR2 is YYREEE (reference sequence). CDR3 loop: CASSPRTGSSYEQYF. For the CDR3, the DNA is TGTGCCAGCAGCCCACGGACAGGAAGCTCCTACGAGCAGTACTTC.

This sequence joins TRBV3-1 (or the pseudogene TRBV3-2) and TRBJ2-6; 11 bases match TRBD1. V lost 4 bases and J lost 2; bases outside the gene matches: 10. Germline V gene lookup returns CDR1 LGHDT and CDR2 YNNKEL (reference sequence). The CDR3 length is 19 residues. In nucleotides, the CDR3 is TGTGCCAGCAGCCGGGGGACAGGGGGAACGACACCTGGGGCCAACGTCCTGACTTTC. It translates to CASSRGTGGTTPGANVLTF.

The chain couples TRBV5-1 to TRBJ2-1, with a weak D call TRBD1 (6 bases). The germline V gene has CDR1 SGHRS and CDR2 YFSETQ. This CDR3 has 16 amino acids. V was trimmed by 4 bases and J by 4 bases, leaving 18 bases between them. CDR3 in DNA: TGCGCCAGCAGCGTCACACAGGGAGCAGCATACAATGAGCAGTTCTTC. Translated: CASSVTQGAAYNEQFF.

V and J are TRBV5-8 and TRBJ1-2; tentative D call: TRBD1 (5 bases). The CDR3 covers 16 residues. The germline CDR1 and CDR2 sequences are SGHTS and YDEGEE. The ends were cut back, 4 bases at V and 4 bases at J, with 20 bases in the middle. The CDR3 DNA sequence: TGTGCCAGCAGCCTACATCGCCCTGGGGCCGTCTATGGCTACACCTTC. Translated, it gives CASSLHRPGAVYGYTF.

On this clone itself: At one end, the junction sequence differs from germline, possibly due to a read error. This chain uses TRBV11-1 with TRBJ2-1; the D gene is possibly TRBD1 (6 bases). Per germline, CDR1 SGHAT and CDR2 FQDESV (reference sequence). The CDR3 length is 14 residues. This chain's CDR3 is CASSLRTDYDEQFF. The CDR3 coding sequence is TGTGCCAGCAGCTTGCGGACAGACTACGATGAGCAGTTCTTC.

For this clone: In the same sample, other DNA sequences code for this CDR3. The chain has TRBV5-5 and TRBJ2-1, with TRBD2 matching over 7 bases. Germline V lookup: CDR1 SGHKS, CDR2 YYEKEE (reference sequence). The CDR3 runs 14 residues. Unmatched junction bases numbered 7, after V lost 1 base and J lost 9 bases. The CDR3 DNA follows: TGTGCCAGCAGCTTGACTAGCGCAAAAGGTGAGCAGTTCTTC. Its translation is CASSLTSAKGEQFF. Based on the CDR3 plus reference TRBV5-5 and TRBJ2-1, the full variable domain is DAGVTQSPTHLIKTRGQQVTLRCSPISGHKSVSWYQQVLGQGPQFIFQYYEKEERGRGNFPDRFSARQFPNYSSELNVNALLLGDSALYLCASSLTSAKGEQFFGPGTRLTVL.

This clone was detected only once. The chain carries TRBV3-1 (or the pseudogene TRBV3-2) and TRBJ1-3, with a weak D call TRBD1 (5 bases). V was pared by 7 bases and J by 6 bases, with 16 bases between. Germline-derived CDR1 and CDR2 are LGHDT and YNNKEL (reference sequence). The CDR3 sequence is 14 residues long. The DNA for the CDR3 is TGTGCCAGCATGGAACGGTCAGGGATAAACACCATATATTTT. Its protein product is CASMERSGINTIYF.

The chain is built from TRBV28 and TRBJ2-7, with a weak D call TRBD1 (6 bases). This CDR3 region has 14 residues. V was clipped by 9 bases and J by 3 bases, with 18 bases between them. Germline-derived CDR1 and CDR2 are MDHEN and SYDVKM. CDR3 region: CASIDRTANYEQYF. CDR3 nucleotides: TGTGCCAGTATCGATCGGACAGCTAACTACGAGCAGTACTTC.

This sequence joins TRBV27 and TRBJ2-2, with D possibly being TRBD1 (6 bases). V lost 2 bases to trimming and J lost 7 bases, with 14 bases between them. Germline V CDR1 and CDR2: MNHEY, SMNVEV (reference sequence). The CDR3 spans 15 residues. Written as DNA, the CDR3 is TGTGCCAGCAGTTTAAGTGCAGGGGACATCGGGGAGCTGTTTTTT. Its translation: CASSLSAGDIGELFF.

This clone came up once. This chain joins TRBV6-5 and TRBJ2-1; 7 nucleotides line up with TRBD2. Trimming at V came to 8 bases and at J to 3 bases, leaving 10 bases not matched to a gene. CDR3 length: 15 residues. Germline V lookup: CDR1 MNHEY, CDR2 SVGAGI. The CDR3 DNA reads TGTGCCAGCCAGACCCCGGGGGGAAGCTACAATGAGCAGTTCTTC. Its protein is CASQTPGGSYNEQFF.